The clone carrying this T cell receptor beta chain was observed at least ten times. What it recognizes is unknown. The record originates from a study of T-cell memory formation after mild COVID-19. Study-level findings and limits: The pre-infection memory compartment contained some responding clones, suggesting cross-reactive memory joined. Contracting CD8+ clones were enriched in EMRA, CD4+ mainly in CM and EM.

TCRdb redid the calling of the 5' RACE reads with MiXCR, one entry per CDR3 protein. Here the sample spans approximately 30,000 distinct CDR3 sequences, more than 15% being singletons. The CDR3 is made up of 17 amino acids. Germline V CDR1 and CDR2: SGHDT, YYEEEE. Losses at the gene ends were 2 bases for V and 0 bases for J; bases not matched to a gene: 5. This TCR was recovered from an adult who had mild COVID-19 (a few samples of this study predate the infection). Cell type and time point are not known. The sample comprised PBMCs or a T cell subset sorted from them (not recorded which). V is TRBV5-6 and J is TRBJ2-6; 7 nucleotides align to TRBD1. CDR3 residues: CASSFGTEVSGANVLTF. CDR3 sequence (DNA): TGTGCCAGCAGCTTCGGGACAGAAGTCTCTGGGGCCAACGTCCTGACTTTC.